The clone carrying this T cell receptor beta chain has only a few counts. Library preparation (for TCRbeta) was performed with unique molecular identifiers. TCRdb reanalysed the PCR reads using MiXCR and keeps one entry per CDR3 protein. The repertoire holds around 400,000 distinct CDR3 sequences, with roughly 11% as singletons. CDR1 is LGHNA and CDR2 is YSLEER in the germline V gene. The CDR3 totals 15 residues. V lost 2 bases and J 0 bases, leaving 10 bases between the germline ends. These data originate in a study of T-cell reconstitution after alpha-beta-depleted transplantation in children. The rearrangement links TRBV4-3 to TRBJ1-2; D is unresolved. This receptor was identified in a human donor who donated a stem cell graft to a child with acute myeloid leukemia. The input for sequencing was PBMCs from the stem cell graft donor, taken from the stem cell graft. Here the CDR3 DNA reads TGCGCCAGCAGCCAACACAGAGCTACTAACTATGGCTACACCTTC. Translating gives CASSQHRATNYGYTF.